Listed here are 18 T cell receptor beta chains from one sample, sequenced in a study of beta chain features in type 1 diabetes. General study findings and limits: There was a moderate but significant shortening of TCRB CDR3s in all four CD4+ subsets of Type 1 diabetes patients.

Their antigens remain unidentified. Investigators reverse transcribed all isolated RNA, so they sequenced expressed TCRB transcripts. Assay: immunoSEQ multiplex PCR; the TCRdb copy retains only in-frame clones and omits some. The sample includes more than 250,000 clones, about 15% of them seen just once. Sequences were obtained from naive CD4+ T cells from blood. The receptor set was obtained from a man aged 18 to 30 with type 1 diabetes.

The chain recombines TRBV7-8 with TRBJ1-5; TRBD1 aligns across 7 bases. The CDR3 spans 14 residues. Germline values: CDR1 SGHVS, CDR2 FQNEAQ. V lost 6 bases and J lost 5; bases outside the gene matches: 7. CDR3 region: CASSITGVHQPQHF. In DNA form, the CDR3 reads TGTGCCAGCAGTATAACAGGGGTGCATCAGCCCCAGCATTTT. The whole variable domain, filled in from reference TRBV7-8 and TRBJ1-5, reads GAGVSQSPRYKVAKRGQDVALRCDPISGHVSLFWYQQALGQGPEFLTYFQNEAQLDKSGLPSDRFFAERPEGSVSTLKIQRTQQEDSAVYLCASSITGVHQPQHFGDGTRLSIL.

The table lists this clone with a few counts. The chain joins TRBV28 to TRBJ1-5; the D gene is possibly TRBD1 (5 bases). The CDR3 is 13 amino acids. Trimming removed 5 bases from V and 5 bases from J, with 10 bases in between. The germline V gene has CDR1 MDHEN and CDR2 SYDVKM. CDR3 in amino acids: CASSPTGDQPQHF. In nucleotides, the CDR3 is TGTGCCAGCAGTCCCACGGGGGATCAGCCCCAGCATTTT.

The chain combines TRBV7-9 with TRBJ2-5, with 8 bases lining up with TRBD1. The CDR3 loop spans 13 amino acids. The germline V gene encodes CDR1 SEHNR and CDR2 FQNEAQ (reference sequence). Losses at the gene ends were 5 bases for V and 5 bases for J; bases not matched to a gene: 4. This CDR3 reads CASSPGGEETQYF. The CDR3 region has the DNA TGTGCCAGCAGCCCAGGGGGCGAGGAGACCCAGTACTTC.

V gene TRBV4-2 combines with J gene TRBJ1-1, with D possibly being TRBD1 (6 bases). Germline values: CDR1 LGHNA, CDR2 YNFKEQ. The CDR3 length is 15 residues. V gave up 0 bases and J gave up 3 bases, with 11 bases separating them. Here the CDR3 reads CASSQDRGGDTEAFF. The CDR3 bases are TGTGCCAGCAGCCAAGACAGGGGTGGAGACACTGAAGCTTTCTTT.

The CDR3 reads CASSPRRLEREGTDTQYF. The CDR3 DNA is TGTGCCAGCAGCCCACGCCGTTTGGAGCGGGAGGGCACAGATACGCAGTATTTT. This sequence joins TRBV7-9 and TRBJ2-3, with 9 bases identical to TRBD2. After removal of 5 bases from V and 1 base from J, the junction contained 13 bases not matched to a gene. Germline CDR1 SEHNR, CDR2 FQNEAQ (reference sequence). The CDR3 sequence is 18 residues long.

This clone was seen only a few times. This chain uses TRBV9 with TRBJ2-3; TRBD2 might be the D (5 bases). The CDR3 covers 16 residues. Between the trimmed V and J ends, which lost 6 bases and 1 base, there was a span of 18 bases. CDR1 and CDR2 (germline): SGDLS, YYNGEE. Written as DNA, the CDR3 is TGTGCCAGCACGCGTAGTGGCGGGCCCCGCACAGATACGCAGTATTTT. Protein: CASTRSGGPRTDTQYF. The entire variable domain, with the rest obtained from reference TRBV9 and TRBJ2-3, is as follows: DSGVTQTPKHLITATGQRVTLRCSPRSGDLSVYWYQQSLDQGLQFLIQYYNGEERAKGNILERFSAQQFPDLHSELNLSSLELGDSALYFCASTRSGGPRTDTQYFGPGTRLTVL.

This rearrangement joins TRBV6-1 to TRBJ2-3; 9 bases match TRBD1. Trimming took 10 bases from V and 6 from J; bases not matched to a gene: 14. There are 15 residues in the CDR3. Germline lookup yields CDR1 MNHNS and CDR2 SASEGT. CDR3 residues: CAIRPLGTGSDTQYF. The CDR3 DNA is TGTGCCATACGTCCCCTCGGGACAGGGTCCGATACGCAGTATTTT.

This clone was seen a handful of times. This chain links TRBV29-1 with TRBJ2-7; D is possibly TRBD2 (6 bases). The ends were cut back, 7 bases at V and 1 base at J, with 14 bases in the middle. Germline V gene sequence: CDR1 SQVTM, CDR2 ANQGSEA. CDR3 length: 13 amino acids. CDR3 amino acids: CSAGGRGSYEQYF. CDR3 sequence (DNA): TGCAGCGCCGGCGGGCGGGGATCCTACGAGCAGTACTTC.

This clone turned up a few times. The chain recombines TRBV18 with TRBJ2-7; TRBD2 matches at 13 bases. Germline V gene lookup returns CDR1 KGHSH and CDR2 LQKENI. The CDR3 has 16 residues. V was clipped by 1 base and J by 3 bases; unmatched bases: 3. Here the CDR3 reads CASSPRLAGGNYEQYF. In nucleotides, the CDR3 is TGTGCCAGCTCACCACGACTAGCGGGAGGAAACTACGAGCAGTACTTC.

The table lists this clone with a few counts. The CDR3 DNA reads TGTGCCTGGAGTCGGGCTAGCGGCAAAGAGACCCAGTACTTC. Encoded protein: CAWSRASGKETQYF. The rearrangement uses TRBV30 and TRBJ2-5; TRBD2 matches 7 bases. Germline V CDR1 and CDR2: GTSNPN, SVGIG (reference sequence). The CDR3 consists of 14 residues. Unmatched junction bases numbered 6, after V lost 2 bases and J lost 3 bases. Drawing the rest from reference TRBV30 and TRBJ2-5, the complete variable domain is SQTIHQWPATLVQPVGSPLSLECTVEGTSNPNLYWYRQAAGRGLQLLFYSVGIGQISSEVPQNLSASRPQDRQFILSSKKLLLSDSGFYLCAWSRASGKETQYFGPGTRLLVL.

V gene TRBV29-1 combines with J gene TRBJ1-3, with D possibly matching TRBD1 (6 bases). Germline V gene lookup returns CDR1 SQVTM and CDR2 ANQGSEA. Trimming left V 5 bases short and J 4 bases short, with 18 bases between. This CDR3 comprises 15 residues. CDR3: CSVPGDGQPGNTIYF. CDR3 nucleotide sequence: TGCAGCGTTCCAGGGGACGGACAGCCGGGAAACACCATATATTTT.

This rearrangement joins TRBV5-1 to TRBJ2-2; D gene ambiguous. Germline CDR1 and CDR2: SGHRS and YFSETQ. With 4 bases removed from V and 5 bases from J, the gap between germline ends came to 12 bases. The CDR3 totals 14 residues. The CDR3 coding sequence is TGCGCCAGCAGCCCCTATATCGGGACCGGGGAGCTGTTTTTT. As protein: CASSPYIGTGELFF.

Turning to this clone: Likely a read error: the CDR3 ends without its conserved phenylalanine or tryptophan. Because the CDR3's place on the DNA is in doubt, the DNA is left out and the CDR3 is given as listed by TCRdb. The chain is built from TRBV7-2 and TRBJ2-7; TRBD1, the table's D call, was not compared with the DNA. Germline V lookup: CDR1 SGHTA, CDR2 FQGNSA. With termini counted, the CDR3 has 13 amino acids. CDR3: CASSPQMTGPPVT.

This clone was detected a few times. This CDR3 is CAWTALAGLNTGELFF. The CDR3, as DNA: TGTGCCTGGACAGCCCTAGCGGGGCTGAACACCGGGGAGCTGTTTTTT. The chain carries TRBV30 and TRBJ2-2; 9 bases fit TRBD2. V lost 4 bases and J lost 1; bases outside the gene matches: 7. The CDR3 runs 16 residues. The germline V gene has CDR1 GTSNPN and CDR2 SVGIG (reference sequence).

This clone was seen only a few times. The chain carries TRBV7-8 and TRBJ2-5; 7 positions match TRBD2. After removal of 6 bases from V and 2 bases from J, the junction contained 3 bases not matched to a gene. CDR3 size: 13 residues. Germline CDR1 is SGHVS and CDR2 is FQNEAQ. This CDR3 is CASRTSPQETQYF. CDR3 in DNA: TGTGCCAGCAGGACTAGCCCGCAAGAGACCCAGTACTTC.

The J gene is TRBJ2-5, the V gene TRBV30, with 7 bases lining up with TRBD1. Trimming at V came to 3 bases and at J to 2 bases, leaving 3 bases not matched to a gene. From germline, CDR1 is GTSNPN and CDR2 SVGIG (reference sequence). The CDR3 runs to 13 residues. This CDR3 reads CAWRTGQQETQYF. In nucleotides, the CDR3 is TGTGCCTGGAGGACGGGACAGCAAGAGACCCAGTACTTC. Filled out from reference TRBV30 and TRBJ2-5, the complete variable domain reads SQTIHQWPATLVQPVGSPLSLECTVEGTSNPNLYWYRQAAGRGLQLLFYSVGIGQISSEVPQNLSASRPQDRQFILSSKKLLLSDSGFYLCAWRTGQQETQYFGPGTRLLVL.

This clone was counted once. The J gene is TRBJ2-1, the V gene TRBV7-9; 9 nucleotides align to TRBD1. The CDR3 runs 15 residues. V lost 5 bases, J lost 6 bases, and 8 bases stayed unmatched. CDR1 and CDR2 from the germline V gene are SEHNR and FQNEAQ (reference sequence). The CDR3 spells CASSIWDRVGNEQFF. Here the CDR3 DNA reads TGTGCCAGCAGCATATGGGACAGGGTGGGCAATGAGCAGTTCTTC.

This chain uses TRBV5-1 with TRBJ2-5; 7 nucleotides match TRBD1. Trimming removed 4 bases from V and 5 bases from J; junction bases left unmatched: 8. This CDR3 has 14 residues. Germline values: CDR1 SGHRS, CDR2 YFSETQ. CDR3 sequence (DNA): TGCGCCAGCAGCGCTCGGGGACAGTCGGAGACCCAGTACTTC. Translated: CASSARGQSETQYF. Looking up the rest from reference TRBV5-1 and TRBJ2-5 gives the full variable domain: KAGVTQTPRYLIKTRGQQVTLSCSPISGHRSVSWYQQTPGQGLQFLFEYFSETQRNKGNFPGRFSGRQFSNSRSEMNVSTLELGDSALYLCASSARGQSETQYFGPGTRLLVL.